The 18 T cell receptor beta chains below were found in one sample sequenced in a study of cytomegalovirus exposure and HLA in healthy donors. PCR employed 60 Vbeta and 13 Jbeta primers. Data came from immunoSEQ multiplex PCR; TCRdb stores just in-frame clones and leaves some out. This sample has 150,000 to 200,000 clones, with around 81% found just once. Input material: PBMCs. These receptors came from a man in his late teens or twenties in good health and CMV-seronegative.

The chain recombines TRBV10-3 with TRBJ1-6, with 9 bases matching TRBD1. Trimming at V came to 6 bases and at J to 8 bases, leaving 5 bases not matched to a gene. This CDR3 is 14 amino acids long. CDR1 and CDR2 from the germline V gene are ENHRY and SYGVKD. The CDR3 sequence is CAIRPGQGDSPLHF. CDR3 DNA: TGTGCCATCAGACCGGGACAGGGCGATTCACCCCTCCACTTT.

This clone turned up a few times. The CDR3 coding sequence is TGTGCCAGCACTAGGGGACAGGGTAATACAGATACGCAGTATTTT. This encodes CASTRGQGNTDTQYF. V and J are TRBV6-5 and TRBJ2-3, with 9 bases that match TRBD1. Looked up from germline, CDR1 is MNHEY and CDR2 is SVGAGI. V dropped 7 bases and J dropped 3; count of bases not matched to a gene: 8. The CDR3 has 15 amino acids.

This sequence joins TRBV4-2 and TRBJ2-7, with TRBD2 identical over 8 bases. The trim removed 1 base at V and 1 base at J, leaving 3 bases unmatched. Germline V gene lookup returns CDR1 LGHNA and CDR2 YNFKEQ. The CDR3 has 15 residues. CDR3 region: CASSQAGTRSYEQYF. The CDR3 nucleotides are TGTGCCAGCAGCCAAGCCGGGACTAGGTCCTACGAGCAGTACTTC.

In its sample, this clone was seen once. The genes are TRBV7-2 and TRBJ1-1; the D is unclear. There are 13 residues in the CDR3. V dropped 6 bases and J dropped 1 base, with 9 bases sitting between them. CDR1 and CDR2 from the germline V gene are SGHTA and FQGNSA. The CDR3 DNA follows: TGTGCCAGCAGAACTACGGCGAACACTGAAGCTTTCTTT. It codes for CASRTTANTEAFF.

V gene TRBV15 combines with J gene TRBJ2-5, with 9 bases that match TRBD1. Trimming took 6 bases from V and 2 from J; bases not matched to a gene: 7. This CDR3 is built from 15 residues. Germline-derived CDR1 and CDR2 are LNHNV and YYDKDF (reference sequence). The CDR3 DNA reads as TGTGCCACCAGGCCCCGGGACAGGGATCAAGAGACCCAGTACTTC. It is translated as CATRPRDRDQETQYF.

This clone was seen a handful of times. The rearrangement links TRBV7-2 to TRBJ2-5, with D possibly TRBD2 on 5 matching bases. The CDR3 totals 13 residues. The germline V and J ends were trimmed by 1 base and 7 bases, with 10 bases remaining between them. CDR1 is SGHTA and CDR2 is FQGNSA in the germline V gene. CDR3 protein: CASSLEAGRTQYF. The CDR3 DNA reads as TGTGCCAGCAGCTTAGAGGCGGGTCGGACCCAGTACTTC.

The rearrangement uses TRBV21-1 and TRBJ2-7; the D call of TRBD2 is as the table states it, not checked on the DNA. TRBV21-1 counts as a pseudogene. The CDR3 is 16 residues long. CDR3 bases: TGTGCCAGCAGCAAAGCGCGAGTCGCTACCCCCTACGAGCAGTACTTC. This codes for CASSKARVATPYEQYF.

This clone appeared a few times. Written as DNA, the CDR3 is TGTGCCAGCAGTGAAGCCCTAGGACAGGGAAGGTCGGTAGCTTTCTTT. Translating gives CASSEALGQGRSVAFF. This rearrangement joins TRBV6-1 to TRBJ1-1; 8 nucleotides agree with TRBD1. V trimming: 0 bases; J trimming: 10 bases; junction bases outside the gene matches: 13. The germline CDR1 and CDR2 sequences are MNHNS and SASEGT. The length of the CDR3 is 16 residues.

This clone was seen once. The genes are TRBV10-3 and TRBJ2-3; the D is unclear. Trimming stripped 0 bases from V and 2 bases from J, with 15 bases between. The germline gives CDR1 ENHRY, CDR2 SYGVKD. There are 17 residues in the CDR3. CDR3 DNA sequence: TGTGCCATCAGTGAGTCGACCCCGAGGAGAAACACAGATACGCAGTATTTT. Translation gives CAISESTPRRNTDTQYF.

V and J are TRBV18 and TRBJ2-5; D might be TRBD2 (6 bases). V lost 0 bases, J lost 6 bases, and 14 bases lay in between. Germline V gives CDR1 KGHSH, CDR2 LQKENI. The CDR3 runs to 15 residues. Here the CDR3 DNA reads TGTGCCAGCTCACCACCGTTGGGGACTTACCAGACCCAGTACTTC. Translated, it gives CASSPPLGTYQTQYF.

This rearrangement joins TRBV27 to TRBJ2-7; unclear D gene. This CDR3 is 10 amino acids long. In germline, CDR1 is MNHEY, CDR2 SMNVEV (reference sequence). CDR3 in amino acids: CASGYYEQYF. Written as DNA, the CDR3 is TGTGCTTCCGGGTATTACGAGCAGTACTTC.

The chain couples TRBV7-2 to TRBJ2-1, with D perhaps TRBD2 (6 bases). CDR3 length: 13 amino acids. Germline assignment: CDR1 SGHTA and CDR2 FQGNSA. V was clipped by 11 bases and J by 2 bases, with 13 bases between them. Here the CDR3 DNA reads TGTGCCTCGGGACTTCAAACCTACAATGAGCAGTTCTTC. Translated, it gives CASGLQTYNEQFF.

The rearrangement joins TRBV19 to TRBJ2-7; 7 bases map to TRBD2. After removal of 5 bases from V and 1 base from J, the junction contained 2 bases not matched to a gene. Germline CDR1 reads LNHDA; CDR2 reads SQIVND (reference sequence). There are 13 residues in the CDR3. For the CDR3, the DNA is TGTGCCAGTAGTTTCGGGGGGTCCTACGAGCAGTACTTC. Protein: CASSFGGSYEQYF.

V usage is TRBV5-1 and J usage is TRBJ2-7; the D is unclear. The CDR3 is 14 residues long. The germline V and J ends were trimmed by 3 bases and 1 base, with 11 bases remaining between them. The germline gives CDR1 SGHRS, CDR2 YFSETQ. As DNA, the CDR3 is TGCGCCAGCAGCTCACTGGGCGTATCCTACGAGCAGTACTTC. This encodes CASSSLGVSYEQYF.

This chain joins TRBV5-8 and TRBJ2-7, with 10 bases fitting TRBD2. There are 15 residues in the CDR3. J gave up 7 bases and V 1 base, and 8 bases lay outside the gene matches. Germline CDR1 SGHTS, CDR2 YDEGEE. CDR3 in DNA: TGTGCCAGCAGCTTGCGTCTAGCGGGGGTTTGGGAGCAGTACTTC. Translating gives CASSLRLAGVWEQYF.

CDR3 region: CASAHGFDEQYF. The CDR3 DNA reads TGTGCCAGCGCTCACGGGTTTGACGAGCAGTACTTC. The V and J genes are TRBV7-9 and TRBJ2-7; D is unresolved. Trimming pared 8 bases from V and 5 bases from J, leaving 13 bases between. Germline CDR1 and CDR2: SEHNR and FQNEAQ (reference sequence). The CDR3 is 12 residues long.

Written as DNA, the CDR3 is TGTGCCAGCAGCATTGTGGCCTGGGGATCGGACAGGGACAATGAGCAGTTCTTC. Protein sequence: CASSIVAWGSDRDNEQFF. V is TRBV5-6 and J is TRBJ2-1; 8 bases match TRBD1. V was clipped by 4 bases and J by 5 bases; unmatched bases: 17. Germline V gene lookup returns CDR1 SGHDT and CDR2 YYEEEE. This CDR3 has 18 residues.

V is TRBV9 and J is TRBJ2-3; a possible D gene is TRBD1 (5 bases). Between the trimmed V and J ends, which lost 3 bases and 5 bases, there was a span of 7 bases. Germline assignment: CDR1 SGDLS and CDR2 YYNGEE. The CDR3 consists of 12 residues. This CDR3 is CASSARGDTQYF. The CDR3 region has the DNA TGTGCCAGCAGCGCTAGGGGAGATACGCAGTATTTT.